The 14 T cell receptor beta chains reported below all come from one sample, sequenced in a study of blood T cell repertoires in COVID-19. Sequenced by immunoSEQ multiplex PCR; TCRdb stores in-frame clones only, minus some. The table has 300,000 or so clones, around four fifths seen once. Sequenced material: peripheral blood. Every receptor here comes from a woman between 50 and 59 years old with active or convalescent COVID-19.

The chain combines TRBV21-1 with TRBJ2-7; the table's D call TRBD1 went unverified against the DNA. TRBV21-1 is recorded as a pseudogene. There are 18 residues in the CDR3. The CDR3 bases are TGTGCCAGCAGCGAATCCTCCGGGACAAGTACCCGCGGCTACGAGCAGTACTTC. This translates into CASSESSGTSTRGYEQYF.

This clone was counted a single time. V is TRBV20-1 and J is TRBJ1-5, with 7 bases matching TRBD1. V shed 4 bases, J shed 1 base, and the junction held 4 bases outside the gene matches. This CDR3 has 14 residues. Germline lookup yields CDR1 DFQATT and CDR2 SNEGSKA (reference sequence). The chain's CDR3 is CSAIDRVSNQPQHF. CDR3 nucleotide sequence: TGCAGTGCTATTGACAGGGTGAGCAATCAGCCCCAGCATTTT.

The chain is built from TRBV7-9 and TRBJ2-1; D uncertain. In germline, CDR1 is SEHNR, CDR2 FQNEAQ (reference sequence). Trimming left V 5 bases short and J 0 bases short, with 2 bases between. This CDR3 spans 12 amino acids. The CDR3: CASSLSYNEQFF. The CDR3 DNA is TGTGCCAGCAGCCTCTCCTACAATGAGCAGTTCTTC.

The gene calls are TRBV5-1 and TRBJ2-7; 14 bases match TRBD2. The CDR3 runs to 18 residues. The germline V gene has CDR1 SGHRS and CDR2 YFSETQ. Unmatched junction bases numbered 11, after V lost 3 bases and J lost 3 bases. The CDR3 DNA follows: TGCGCCAGCAGCTCCTCCGGGACTAGCGGGAGAGGAGGCTACGAGCAGTACTTC. Translating it yields CASSSSGTSGRGGYEQYF.

This clone was detected only a few times. The rearrangement joins TRBV4-1 to TRBJ1-5; D possibly corresponds to TRBD1 (5 bases). The CDR3 is 17 amino acids. Germline values: CDR1 MGHRA, CDR2 YSYEKL. Trimming shortened V by 5 bases and J by 5 bases, and 22 bases separated the two germline ends. The CDR3 DNA follows: TGCGCCAGCAGCTCGGGACTCCGGGTCTCTCTTTATCAGCCCCAGCATTTT. The encoded protein is CASSSGLRVSLYQPQHF.

CDR3: CASSLTGQELFF. The CDR3 DNA follows: TGTGCCAGCAGCTTGACAGGGCAGGAGCTGTTTTTT. The chain uses TRBV11-3 and TRBJ2-2; 7 nucleotides match TRBD1. The germline V gene encodes CDR1 SGHNT and CDR2 YENEEA. This CDR3 is 12 amino acids long. V dropped 3 bases and J dropped 10; count of bases not matched to a gene: 2.

The chain joins TRBV19 to TRBJ2-7, with 13 bases matching TRBD2. Germline CDR1 LNHDA, CDR2 SQIVND (reference sequence). After removal of 5 bases from V and 5 bases from J, the junction contained 6 bases not matched to a gene. This CDR3 spans 15 amino acids. CDR3 nucleotides: TGTGCCAGTAGTCGAAGGACTAGCGGGAGCGACGAGCAGTACTTC. This translates into CASSRRTSGSDEQYF.

The chain has TRBV19 and TRBJ1-2; no reliable D call. Germline CDR1 is LNHDA and CDR2 is SQIVND (reference sequence). The CDR3 sequence is 11 residues long. V lost 6 bases and J lost 1, with 3 bases in between. The CDR3 sequence: CASSLNYGYTF. CDR3 in DNA: TGTGCCAGTAGCCTTAACTATGGCTACACCTTC. The whole variable domain, remainder taken from reference TRBV19 and TRBJ1-2, is DGGITQSPKYLFRKEGQNVTLSCEQNLNHDAMYWYRQDPGQGLRLIYYSQIVNDFQKGDIAEGYSVSREKKESFPLTVTSAQKNPTAFYLCASSLNYGYTFGSGTRLTVV.

The chain uses TRBV7-6 and TRBJ2-1, with 11 bases lining up with TRBD1. CDR1 is SGHVS and CDR2 is FNYEAQ in the germline V gene. This CDR3 comprises 17 residues. V was pared by 4 bases and J by 5 bases, with 10 bases of the junction left unmatched. DNA of the CDR3: TGTGCCAGCAGCTACGACCTGGGACAGGGGGTAAACAATGAGCAGTTCTTC. Its translation is CASSYDLGQGVNNEQFF.

This sequence joins TRBV5-5 and TRBJ1-6; D might be TRBD1 (5 bases). Germline V gives CDR1 SGHKS, CDR2 YYEKEE (reference sequence). This CDR3 comprises 15 residues. Deletions cut 3 bases from V and 7 bases from J, with 14 bases between. The CDR3 loop is CASSSMREGNSPLHF. In nucleotides, the CDR3 is TGTGCCAGCAGCTCCATGAGGGAGGGGAATTCACCCCTCCACTTT. Using reference TRBV5-5 and TRBJ1-6 for the parts outside the CDR3, the full variable domain is DAGVTQSPTHLIKTRGQQVTLRCSPISGHKSVSWYQQVLGQGPQFIFQYYEKEERGRGNFPDRFSARQFPNYSSELNVNALLLGDSALYLCASSSMREGNSPLHFGNGTRLTVT.

In its sample, this clone was seen once. The chain links TRBV28 to TRBJ2-2; no firm D call. V lost 3 bases and J lost 5, with 13 bases in between. CDR1 is MDHEN, CDR2 SYDVKM, per germline. CDR3 length equals 15 residues. The CDR3 region is CASSFPTRDTGELFF. In DNA form, the CDR3 reads TGTGCCAGCAGTTTTCCCACACGTGATACCGGGGAGCTGTTTTTT.

The chain employs TRBV19 and TRBJ2-5, with 9 bases identical to TRBD1. Germline V CDR1 and CDR2: LNHDA, SQIVND (reference sequence). The CDR3 has 20 amino acids. V was pared by 5 bases and J by 2 bases, with 21 bases of the junction left unmatched. DNA of the CDR3: TGTGCCAGTAGTCCCGCCGGGACAGGGCGACCGAGCCGGGGACAAGAGACCCAGTACTTC. Protein product: CASSPAGTGRPSRGQETQYF.

Here the CDR3 DNA reads TGTGCCAGCAGCTCTGGCCTAGGTCTAGCGGGATTGCCACCCGGGGAGCTGTTTTTT. Protein: CASSSGLGLAGLPPGELFF. This chain links TRBV5-4 with TRBJ2-2, with 9 bases that match TRBD2. Losses at the gene ends were 3 bases for V and 6 bases for J; bases not matched to a gene: 18. Per germline, CDR1 SGHNT and CDR2 YYREEE (reference sequence). The CDR3 is 19 residues long.

The genes are TRBV19 and TRBJ2-7, with 9 bases aligning to TRBD1. Trimming took 3 bases from V and 5 from J; bases not matched to a gene: 2. The CDR3 totals 13 residues. The germline CDR1 and CDR2 sequences are LNHDA and SQIVND (reference sequence). CDR3 sequence reads: CASSMDRGNEQYF. CDR3 sequence (DNA): TGTGCCAGTAGTATGGACAGGGGAAACGAGCAGTACTTC. Full variable domain (remainder filled in from reference TRBV19 and TRBJ2-7): DGGITQSPKYLFRKEGQNVTLSCEQNLNHDAMYWYRQDPGQGLRLIYYSQIVNDFQKGDIAEGYSVSREKKESFPLTVTSAQKNPTAFYLCASSMDRGNEQYFGPGTRLTVT.